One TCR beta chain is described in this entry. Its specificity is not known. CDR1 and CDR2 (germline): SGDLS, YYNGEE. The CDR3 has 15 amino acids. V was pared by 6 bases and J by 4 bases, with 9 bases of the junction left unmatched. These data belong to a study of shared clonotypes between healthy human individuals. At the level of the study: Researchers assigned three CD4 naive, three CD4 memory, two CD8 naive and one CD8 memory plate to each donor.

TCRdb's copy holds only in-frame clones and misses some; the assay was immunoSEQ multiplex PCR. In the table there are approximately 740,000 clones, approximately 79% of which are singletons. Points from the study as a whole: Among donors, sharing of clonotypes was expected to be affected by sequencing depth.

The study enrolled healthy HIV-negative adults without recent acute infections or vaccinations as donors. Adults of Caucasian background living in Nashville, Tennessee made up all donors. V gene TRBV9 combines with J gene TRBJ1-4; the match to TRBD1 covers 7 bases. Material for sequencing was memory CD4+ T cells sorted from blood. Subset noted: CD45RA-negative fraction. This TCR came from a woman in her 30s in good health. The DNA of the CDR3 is TGTGCCAGCACCACCACCGGGACAGATAATGAAAAACTGTTTTTT. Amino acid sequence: CASTTTGTDNEKLFF.